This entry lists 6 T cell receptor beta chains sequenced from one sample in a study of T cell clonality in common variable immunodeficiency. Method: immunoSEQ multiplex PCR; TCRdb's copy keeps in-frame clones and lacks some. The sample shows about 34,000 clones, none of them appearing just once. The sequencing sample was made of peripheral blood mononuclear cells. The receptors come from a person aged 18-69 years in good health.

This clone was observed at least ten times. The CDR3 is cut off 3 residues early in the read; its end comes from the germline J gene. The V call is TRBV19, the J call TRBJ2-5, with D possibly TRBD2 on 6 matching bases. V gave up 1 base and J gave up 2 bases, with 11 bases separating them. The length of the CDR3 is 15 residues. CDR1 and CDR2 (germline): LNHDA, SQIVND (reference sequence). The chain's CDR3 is CASSIVSGTQETQYF. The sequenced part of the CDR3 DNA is TGTGCCAGTAGTATAGTATCGGGGACTCAAGAGACC.

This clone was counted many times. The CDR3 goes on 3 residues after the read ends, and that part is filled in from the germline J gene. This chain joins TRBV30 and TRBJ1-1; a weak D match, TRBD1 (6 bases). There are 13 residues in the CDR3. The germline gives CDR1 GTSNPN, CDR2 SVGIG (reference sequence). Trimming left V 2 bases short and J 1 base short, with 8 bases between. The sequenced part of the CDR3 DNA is TGTGCCTGGAGTCCACAGGGGAACACTGAA. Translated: CAWSPQGNTE. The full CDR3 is CAWSPQGNTEAFF.

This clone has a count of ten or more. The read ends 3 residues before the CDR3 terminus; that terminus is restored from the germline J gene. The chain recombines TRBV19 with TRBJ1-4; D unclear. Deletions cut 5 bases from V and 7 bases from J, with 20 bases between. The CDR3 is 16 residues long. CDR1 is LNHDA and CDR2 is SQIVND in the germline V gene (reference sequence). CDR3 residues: CASSHPEGFVSEKLFF. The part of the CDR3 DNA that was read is TGTGCCAGTAGTCACCCCGAGGGTTTTGTCAGTGAAAAA.

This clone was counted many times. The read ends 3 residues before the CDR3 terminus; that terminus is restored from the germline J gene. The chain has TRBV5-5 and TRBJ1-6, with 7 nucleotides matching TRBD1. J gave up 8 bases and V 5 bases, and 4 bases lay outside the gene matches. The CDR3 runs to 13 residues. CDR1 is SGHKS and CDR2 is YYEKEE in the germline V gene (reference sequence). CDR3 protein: CASRGGQYSPLHF. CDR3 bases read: TGTGCCAGCAGGGGGGGACAGTATTCACCC. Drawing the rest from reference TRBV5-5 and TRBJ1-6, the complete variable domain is DAGVTQSPTHLIKTRGQQVTLRCSPISGHKSVSWYQQVLGQGPQFIFQYYEKEERGRGNFPDRFSARQFPNYSSELNVNALLLGDSALYLCASRGGQYSPLHFGNGTRLTVT.

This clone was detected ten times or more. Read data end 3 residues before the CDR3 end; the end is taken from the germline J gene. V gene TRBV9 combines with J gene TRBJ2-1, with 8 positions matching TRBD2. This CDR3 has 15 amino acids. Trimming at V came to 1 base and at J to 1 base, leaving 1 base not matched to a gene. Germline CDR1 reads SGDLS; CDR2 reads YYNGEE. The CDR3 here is CASSVSSGSYNEQFF. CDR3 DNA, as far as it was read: TGTGCCAGCAGCGTATCTAGCGGGTCCTACAATGAG.

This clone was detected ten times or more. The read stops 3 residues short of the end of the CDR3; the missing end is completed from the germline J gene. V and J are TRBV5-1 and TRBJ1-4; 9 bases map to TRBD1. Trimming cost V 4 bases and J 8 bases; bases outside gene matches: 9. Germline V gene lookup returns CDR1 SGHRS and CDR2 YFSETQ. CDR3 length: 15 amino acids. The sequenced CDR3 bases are TGCGCCAGCAGCCCGACGGGACAGGGTGGGGAAAAA. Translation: CASSPTGQGGEK. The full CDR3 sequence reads CASSPTGQGGEKLFF.